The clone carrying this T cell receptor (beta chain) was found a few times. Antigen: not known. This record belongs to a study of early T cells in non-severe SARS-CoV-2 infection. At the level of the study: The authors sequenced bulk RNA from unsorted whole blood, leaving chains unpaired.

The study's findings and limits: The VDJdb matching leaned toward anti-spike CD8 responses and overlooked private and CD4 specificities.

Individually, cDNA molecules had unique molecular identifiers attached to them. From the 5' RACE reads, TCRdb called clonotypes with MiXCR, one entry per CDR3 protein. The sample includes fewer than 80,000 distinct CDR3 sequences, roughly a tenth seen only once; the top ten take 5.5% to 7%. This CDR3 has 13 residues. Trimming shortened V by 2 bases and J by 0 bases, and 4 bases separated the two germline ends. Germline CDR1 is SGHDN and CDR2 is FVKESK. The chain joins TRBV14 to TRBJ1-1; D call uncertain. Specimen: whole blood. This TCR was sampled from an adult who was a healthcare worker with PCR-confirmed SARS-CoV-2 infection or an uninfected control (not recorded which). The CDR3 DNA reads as TGTGCCAGCAGCCAATATATGAACACTGAAGCTTTCTTT. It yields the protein CASSQYMNTEAFF.